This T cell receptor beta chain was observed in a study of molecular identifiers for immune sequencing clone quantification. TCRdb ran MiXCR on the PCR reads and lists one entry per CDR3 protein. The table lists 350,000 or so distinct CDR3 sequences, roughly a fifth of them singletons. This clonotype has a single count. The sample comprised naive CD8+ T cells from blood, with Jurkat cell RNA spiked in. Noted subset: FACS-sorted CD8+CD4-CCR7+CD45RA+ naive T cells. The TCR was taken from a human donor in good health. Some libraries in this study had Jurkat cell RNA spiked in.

CDR3 DNA sequence: TGTGCCAGCAGCCCTCAGGGACTAGCGGATACGAACACCGGGGAGCTGTTTTTT. It specifies CASSPQGLADTNTGELFF. The chain links TRBV3-1 to TRBJ2-2; 11 bases align to TRBD2. Germline V gene sequence: CDR1 LGHDT, CDR2 YNNKEL (reference sequence). The length of the CDR3 is 18 residues. V trimming: 4 bases; J trimming: 0 bases; junction bases outside the gene matches: 7.